These 2 T cell receptor beta chains were all obtained from the same sample, sequenced in a study of OX40 agonist ivuxolimab in advanced cancers. Generated by immunoSEQ multiplex PCR, the TCRdb table keeps only in-frame clones and is missing some. The sample shows around 75,000 clones, roughly 86% of them seen only once. The specimen was CD4+ or CD8+ T cells sorted from blood, collected in a trial of the OX40 agonist ivuxolimab. The receptors stem from an adult with an advanced solid tumor such as melanoma, head and neck, liver or kidney cancer.

J is TRBJ1-1 and V is TRBV6-5, with D possibly being TRBD1 (5 bases). The CDR3 is made up of 13 amino acids. Trimming removed 7 bases from V and 3 bases from J, with 12 bases in between. Per the germline V gene, CDR1 is MNHEY and CDR2 is SVGAGI. The CDR3 region is CASTSPGDTEAFF. The CDR3 region has the DNA TGTGCCAGCACCTCCCCGGGGGACACTGAAGCTTTCTTT.

The V gene is TRBV19, the J gene TRBJ2-7, with unresolved D. CDR3 size: 14 residues. V lost 2 bases, J lost 5 bases, and 13 bases lay in between. CDR1 is LNHDA, CDR2 SQIVND, per germline (reference sequence). This chain's CDR3 is CASSITPANHEQYF. CDR3 coding DNA: TGTGCCAGTAGTATAACGCCGGCCAACCACGAGCAGTACTTC.